The TCR beta chain under discussion was sequenced for a study of cytomegalovirus exposure and HLA in healthy donors. Using immunoSEQ multiplex PCR, the repertoire was profiled, and TCRdb retains in-frame clones only, with some absent. The sample records about 300,000 clones, 70% to 90% being singletons. Findings of the study overall: Reported performance of the classifier showed diagnosis of cytomegalovirus status with high specificity and sensitivity. Altogether, 150 or so TCR beta chains were recorded as cytomegalovirus-associated.

The ends were cut back, 1 base at V and 1 base at J, with 7 bases in the middle. Germline-derived CDR1 and CDR2 are SEHNR and FQNEAQ (reference sequence). The CDR3 sequence is 14 residues long. About this clone: Its antigen is not known.

Sequencing was carried out using PBMCs. The clonotype originates from a woman aged 18-30 years in good health and CMV-seronegative. The chain employs TRBV7-9 and TRBJ1-1, with no clear D. The CDR3 nucleotides read TGTGCCAGCAGCTTAGGACACGGGAACACTGAAGCTTTCTTT. Translating it yields CASSLGHGNTEAFF.